The next 27 T cell receptor beta chains were all read from a single sample in a study of cytomegalovirus exposure and HLA in healthy donors. The study ran its PCR with 60 Vbeta and 13 Jbeta primers. Profiling relied on immunoSEQ multiplex PCR, and the TCRdb table lists in-frame clones only, not all of them. The sample holds 240,000 or so clones, 82% seen once. Source material: PBMCs. These receptors were taken from a middle-aged woman in good health and CMV-seropositive.

This sequence joins TRBV19 and TRBJ2-2, with D perhaps TRBD1 (5 bases). The CDR3 totals 14 residues. Germline V gene sequence: CDR1 LNHDA, CDR2 SQIVND (reference sequence). V gave up 6 bases and J gave up 6 bases, with 14 bases separating them. The CDR3 loop is CASRTGDRAGELFF. As DNA, the CDR3 is TGTGCCAGTAGAACAGGCGATCGGGCCGGGGAGCTGTTTTTT.

The chain employs TRBV4-1 and TRBJ2-1; 14 bases agree with TRBD2. Trimming took 4 bases from V and 6 from J; bases not matched to a gene: 2. The V gene's germline CDR1 is MGHRA and CDR2 YSYEKL. This CDR3 contains 15 residues. The CDR3 here is CASSRTSGRLNEQFF. The CDR3 DNA reads TGCGCCAGCAGCCGGACTAGCGGGAGGCTCAATGAGCAGTTCTTC.

The chain uses TRBV5-1 and TRBJ2-7, with a weak D call TRBD1 (6 bases). This CDR3 comprises 13 residues. V dropped 4 bases and J dropped 3 bases, with 11 bases sitting between them. Germline CDR1 is SGHRS and CDR2 is YFSETQ. The CDR3 is CASSDLQGYEQYF. For the CDR3, the DNA is TGCGCCAGCAGCGATCTACAGGGCTACGAGCAGTACTTC.

The chain combines TRBV19 with TRBJ2-1, with TRBD2 matching over 9 bases. V was clipped by 7 bases and J by 4 bases; unmatched bases: 5. The CDR3 runs to 14 residues. CDR1 and CDR2 (germline): LNHDA, SQIVND (reference sequence). CDR3 bases: TGTGCCAGTACGGCTAGCGGGACTTACAATGAGCAGTTCTTC. Translation: CASTASGTYNEQFF.

As to this clone: The junction departs from the called germline gene at one end, perhaps through a read error. The V gene is TRBV7-9, the J gene TRBJ2-2; TRBD1 aligns across 8 bases. Germline-derived CDR1 and CDR2 are SEHNR and FQNEAQ (reference sequence). The CDR3 spans 14 residues. For the CDR3, the DNA is TGTTCCAGCAGCCAGACAGGGGTGACCGGGGAGCTGTTTTTT. Translated: CSSSQTGVTGELFF.

CDR3 nucleotide sequence: TGTGCCAGCAGCGCCAGCCGGGACAGGGATAAGGCAAACCCGGAGGGCTACACCTTC. Its protein is CASSASRDRDKANPEGYTF. The chain employs TRBV9 and TRBJ1-2; 9 nucleotides align to TRBD1. V was clipped by 3 bases and J by 8 bases; unmatched bases: 23. The CDR3 consists of 19 residues. Germline CDR1 SGDLS, CDR2 YYNGEE.

The rearrangement uses TRBV30 and TRBJ1-3, with D tentatively TRBD1 (5 bases). The CDR3 consists of 13 residues. From germline, CDR1 is GTSNPN and CDR2 SVGIG (reference sequence). The V end was cut by 8 bases, the J end by 2 bases, with 13 bases between. For the CDR3, the DNA is TGTGCCGGGGACGCGGGACCTGGAAACACCATATATTTT. Its translation: CAGDAGPGNTIYF.

Turning to this clone: The junction differs from germline at one of its ends, possibly a read error. The J gene is TRBJ2-5, the V gene TRBV7-6; 7 positions agree with TRBD1. The germline V gene encodes CDR1 SGHVS and CDR2 FNYEAQ. The CDR3 is 21 residues long. This CDR3 reads CASSLLYSTVDRASWGEAQYF. CDR3 DNA: TGTGCCAGCAGCTTACTTTATTCTACAGTAGACAGGGCCTCATGGGGAGAGGCCCAGTACTTC.

This chain joins TRBV5-6 and TRBJ2-3, with D perhaps matching TRBD2 (6 bases). Germline V lookup: CDR1 SGHDT, CDR2 YYEEEE. The CDR3 is 15 amino acids. Trimming pared 4 bases from V and 4 bases from J, leaving 16 bases between. CDR3 DNA: TGTGCCAGCAGCCACCGCGGAGGGGCTGCAGATACGCAGTATTTT. Protein sequence: CASSHRGGAADTQYF.

The chain uses TRBV2 and TRBJ1-6; TRBD1 is a possible D gene (5 bases). The CDR3 has 15 amino acids. V was trimmed by 3 bases and J by 10 bases, leaving 16 bases between them. CDR1 SNHLY and CDR2 FYNNEI come from the germline V gene. The CDR3 coding sequence is TGTGCCAGCAGTGATTTCGGCAGGGTAGCCTCACCCCTCCACTTT. Amino acids: CASSDFGRVASPLHF.

In nucleotides, the CDR3 is TGTGCCAGCAGCGTAGGCTATACAGGGGGCGCGAGAGGCTACACCTTC. This encodes CASSVGYTGGARGYTF. The V gene is TRBV9, the J gene TRBJ1-2; 9 bases align to TRBD1. Germline assignment: CDR1 SGDLS and CDR2 YYNGEE. Unmatched junction bases numbered 11, after V lost 0 bases and J lost 8 bases. This CDR3 spans 16 amino acids.

The chain links TRBV6-6 to TRBJ2-2, with D maybe TRBD2 (5 bases). Germline assignment: CDR1 MNHNY and CDR2 SVGAGI (reference sequence). Trimming left V 0 bases short and J 6 bases short, with 11 bases between. The CDR3 consists of 15 residues. CDR3 sequence: CASSYSGGWAGELFF. The CDR3 DNA sequence: TGTGCCAGCAGTTACTCGGGCGGGTGGGCCGGGGAGCTGTTTTTT.

The chain combines TRBV5-6 with TRBJ2-7; 11 bases line up with TRBD1. The CDR3 totals 13 residues. The junction had 3 bases not matched to a gene; V was cut back by 4 bases and J by 6 bases. Germline V CDR1 and CDR2: SGHDT, YYEEEE. This chain's CDR3 is CASSLGTGGEQYF. The CDR3 nucleotides are TGTGCCAGCAGCCTCGGGACAGGGGGCGAGCAGTACTTC.

The chain links TRBV18 to TRBJ2-7, with D perhaps TRBD2 (6 bases). Germline CDR1 and CDR2: KGHSH and LQKENI. The CDR3 extends over 14 amino acids. Between the trimmed V and J ends, which lost 3 bases and 3 bases, there was a span of 12 bases. CDR3: CASSPRDGSYEQYF. CDR3 DNA sequence: TGTGCCAGCTCACCTAGGGACGGGAGCTACGAGCAGTACTTC. Together with reference TRBV18 and TRBJ2-7, the CDR3 gives the full variable domain: NAGVMQNPRHLVRRRGQEARLRCSPMKGHSHVYWYRQLPEEGLKFMVYLQKENIIDESGMPKERFSAEFPKEGPSILRIQQVVRGDSAAYFCASSPRDGSYEQYFGPGTRLTVT.

This clone was recorded once. This chain joins TRBV6-5 and TRBJ2-1; 8 positions agree with TRBD1. The CDR3 sequence is 13 residues long. Germline V gives CDR1 MNHEY, CDR2 SVGAGI. V dropped 6 bases and J dropped 13; count of bases not matched to a gene: 11. The CDR3, as DNA: TGTGCCAGCAGCAAGGGACAGGTGACTTTCCAGTTCTTC. It translates to CASSKGQVTFQFF.

This sequence joins TRBV2 and TRBJ1-3; tentatively, D is TRBD1 (6 bases). The CDR3 length is 16 residues. Germline assignment: CDR1 SNHLY and CDR2 FYNNEI. Deletions cut 8 bases from V and 0 bases from J, with 17 bases between. CDR3 region: CASGGGGLLSGNTIYF. As DNA, the CDR3 is TGTGCCAGCGGAGGGGGGGGGCTGCTCTCTGGAAACACCATATATTTT.

This clone turned up a few times. The chain links TRBV9 to TRBJ1-3, with a weak D call TRBD1 (6 bases). Germline assignment: CDR1 SGDLS and CDR2 YYNGEE. The CDR3 spans 16 residues. Deletions cut 3 bases from V and 0 bases from J, with 13 bases between. The CDR3 DNA follows: TGTGCCAGCAGCGGGGCCGGGACACGCTCTGGAAACACCATATATTTT. Translating gives CASSGAGTRSGNTIYF.

This clone was detected only once. J is TRBJ2-1 and V is TRBV7-8; 10 nucleotides line up with TRBD1. The germline gives CDR1 SGHVS, CDR2 FQNEAQ. J lost 2 bases, V lost 4 bases, and 5 bases had no gene match. This CDR3 comprises 16 residues. Here the CDR3 reads CASSSGQGGTYNEQFF. CDR3 sequence (DNA): TGTGCCAGCAGCTCCGGACAGGGGGGAACCTACAATGAGCAGTTCTTC.

The chain employs TRBV6-5 and TRBJ1-6; tentatively, D is TRBD1 (5 bases). Germline CDR1 MNHEY, CDR2 SVGAGI. The germline V and J ends were trimmed by 10 bases and 7 bases, with 14 bases remaining between them. The CDR3 spans 13 residues. As DNA, the CDR3 is TGTGCCACCAAACGGGGGTCCAATTCACCCCTCCACTTT. It specifies CATKRGSNSPLHF.

This clone has just one count. The V gene is TRBV5-4, the J gene TRBJ2-7; TRBD2 might be the D (7 bases). Trimming took 2 bases from V and 1 from J, leaving 13 bases between them. This CDR3 has 15 residues. Germline lookup yields CDR1 SGHNT and CDR2 YYREEE (reference sequence). CDR3 sequence: CASSFGRGGSYEQYF. CDR3 in DNA: TGTGCCAGCAGCTTTGGGAGGGGGGGATCCTACGAGCAGTACTTC.

The chain employs TRBV15 and TRBJ2-1, with TRBD1 matching 8 bases. V was pared by 5 bases and J by 12 bases, with 12 bases of the junction left unmatched. Germline V gene sequence: CDR1 LNHNV, CDR2 YYDKDF (reference sequence). The CDR3 length is 14 residues. For the CDR3, the DNA is TGTGCCACCAGCTCCCGGACAGGGCGGTCACCGCAGTTCTTC. Translating gives CATSSRTGRSPQFF.

The rearrangement joins TRBV7-2 to TRBJ2-7; the D gene is possibly TRBD2 (6 bases). Germline V lookup: CDR1 SGHTA, CDR2 FQGNSA. Trimming left V 1 base short and J 3 bases short, with 10 bases between. The CDR3 totals 14 residues. The CDR3 DNA follows: TGTGCCAGCAGCTTAGGGGCTAGCGTCTACGAGCAGTACTTC. Translating gives CASSLGASVYEQYF.

The chain couples TRBV7-9 to TRBJ2-5, with a tentative D call TRBD1 (5 bases). The DNA end lines up better with TRBJ2-7; the J call may be wrong. The CDR3 is 13 residues long. Germline lookup yields CDR1 SEHNR and CDR2 FQNEAQ (reference sequence). The CDR3 loop is CASSPLDSYEQYF. DNA of the CDR3: TGTGCCAGCAGCCCACTCGACAGTTACGAGCAGTACTTC.

This CDR3 reads CASSLGYYEQYF. CDR3 nucleotides: TGTGCCAGCAGCTTAGGTTACTACGAGCAGTACTTC. V usage is TRBV7-9 and J usage is TRBJ2-7; unclear D gene. Trimming took off 1 base at V and 3 bases at J, with 4 bases between the two ends. The germline V gene has CDR1 SEHNR and CDR2 FQNEAQ (reference sequence). This CDR3 contains 12 residues.

The V and J genes are TRBV19 and TRBJ1-5; tentative D call: TRBD1 (5 bases). The CDR3 has 14 amino acids. V dropped 1 base and J dropped 9 bases, with 13 bases sitting between them. Germline-derived CDR1 and CDR2 are LNHDA and SQIVND (reference sequence). The CDR3 protein is CASSIAGGSRPQHF. The DNA of the CDR3 is TGTGCCAGTAGTATAGCTGGGGGGTCTCGGCCCCAGCATTTT.

This chain connects TRBV11-3 to TRBJ1-1, with D possibly TRBD1 on 5 matching bases. Germline CDR1 SGHNT, CDR2 YENEEA. The length of the CDR3 is 15 residues. The V end was cut by 7 bases, the J end by 0 bases, with 15 bases between. CDR3 sequence (DNA): TGTGCCAGCACCTCCGGGGGGGGTATGAACACTGAAGCTTTCTTT. It codes for CASTSGGGMNTEAFF.

The chain links TRBV7-9 to TRBJ2-1; 7 nucleotides line up with TRBD1. The V segment lost 3 bases and the J segment 7 bases; nucleotides outside the gene matches: 6. The CDR3 consists of 14 residues. The germline CDR1 and CDR2 sequences are SEHNR and FQNEAQ (reference sequence). The CDR3 reads CASSLLQQGNEQFF. DNA for the CDR3: TGTGCCAGCAGCTTGCTCCAACAGGGGAATGAGCAGTTCTTC. Based on the CDR3 plus reference TRBV7-9 and TRBJ2-1, the full variable domain is DTGVSQNPRHKITKRGQNVTFRCDPISEHNRLYWYRQTLGQGPEFLTYFQNEAQLEKSRLLSDRFSAERPKGSFSTLEIQRTEQGDSAMYLCASSLLQQGNEQFFGPGTRLTVL.